This T cell receptor beta chain derives from a study of CD8+ T cells in alopecia areata. This clone was seen more than once but under ten times. Sequencing relied on a cDNA template that was reverse transcribed from extracted RNA. Sequencing used immunoSEQ multiplex PCR; TCRdb keeps in-frame clones, though not all of them. The repertoire consists of about 220,000 clones, with 50% to 70% occurring once and the leading ten covering 1.6%. Treatment: oral pan-JAK inhibitor, 5-10 mg twice daily. The sample in question was CD4+ T cells sorted from blood, obtained at week 4, from a patient treated with tofacitinib. This receptor was taken from a human donor with alopecia areata.

CDR3 region: CSVEGDTLYGYTF. CDR3 bases: TGCAGCGTTGAAGGGGACACCCTCTATGGCTACACCTTC. This chain connects TRBV29-1 to TRBJ1-2; D may be TRBD1 (6 bases). Trimming stripped 1 base from V and 4 bases from J, with 10 bases between. The CDR3 extends over 13 amino acids. CDR1 is SQVTM, CDR2 ANQGSEA, per germline.